Below, 11 T cell receptor beta chains from the same sample are listed, as sequenced in a study of T-cell memory formation after mild COVID-19. TCRdb used MiXCR to reprocess the 5' RACE reads, holding one entry per CDR3 protein. The sample consists of approximately 500,000 distinct CDR3 sequences, about 23% of them appearing once. Sequencing was performed on PBMCs or a T cell subset sorted from them (not recorded which). These receptors originate from an adult woman who had mild COVID-19 (a few samples of this study predate the infection). Cell type and time point are not known.

This clonotype has just a few counts. The CDR3 reads CASSLGARFEQFF. The CDR3 DNA reads as TGTGCCAGCAGCTTAGGGGCGCGATTTGAGCAGTTCTTC. This chain joins TRBV7-6 and TRBJ2-1; D is ambiguous. Trimming shortened V by 1 base and J by 9 bases, and 10 bases separated the two germline ends. CDR1 is SGHVS, CDR2 FNYEAQ, per germline. This CDR3 is built from 13 residues.

The chain employs TRBV6-2 or TRBV6-3 and TRBJ2-5, with 7 bases that match TRBD2. This CDR3 is built from 15 residues. CDR1 is MNHEY and CDR2 is SVGEGT in the germline V gene. V trimming: 4 bases; J trimming: 5 bases; junction bases outside the gene matches: 10. CDR3 region: CASSLSGTTRETQYF. CDR3 bases: TGTGCCAGCAGTTTAAGCGGGACCACCAGGGAGACCCAGTACTTC.

V and J are TRBV20-1 and TRBJ2-7; 7 bases are a match to TRBD2. There are 17 residues in the CDR3. Trimming at V came to 6 bases and at J to 2 bases, leaving 19 bases not matched to a gene. CDR1 DFQATT and CDR2 SNEGSKA come from the germline V gene (reference sequence). CDR3 sequence reads: CSALPGLAEFLTYEQYF. DNA for the CDR3: TGCAGTGCCCTACCGGGGCTAGCGGAGTTTTTAACCTACGAGCAGTACTTC.

CDR3 residues: CASRLAGGRDEKLFF. CDR3 nucleotide sequence: TGTGCCAGCAGACTCGCAGGGGGCAGGGATGAAAAACTGTTTTTT. The chain is built from TRBV6-5 and TRBJ1-4; 8 bases are a match to TRBD1. The CDR3 has 15 residues. Germline V gives CDR1 MNHEY, CDR2 SVGAGI. V gave up 6 bases and J gave up 6 bases; unmatched junction bases: 9.

The chain recombines TRBV6-6 with TRBJ2-7; D is possibly TRBD2 (5 bases). V was shortened by 5 bases and J by 2 bases, with 13 bases between the two germline ends. Germline-derived CDR1 and CDR2 are MNHNY and SVGAGI (reference sequence). This CDR3 region has 14 residues. Written as DNA, the CDR3 is TGTGCCAGCAGTCCCCGGGGTATGACCTACGAGCAGTACTTC. Amino acid sequence: CASSPRGMTYEQYF.

The CDR3 sequence is CASKQSSTDTQYF. The CDR3 region has the DNA TGTGCCAGCAAGCAATCTAGCACAGATACGCAGTATTTT. The gene calls are TRBV5-6 and TRBJ2-3; D unclear. The CDR3 sequence is 13 residues long. V lost 6 bases and J lost 0, with 8 bases in between. Germline V gene sequence: CDR1 SGHDT, CDR2 YYEEEE.

This clonotype has ten or more counts. The J gene is TRBJ2-2, the V gene TRBV5-1, with 8 bases lining up with TRBD1. CDR3 length equals 16 residues. J lost 2 bases, V lost 4 bases, and 7 bases had no gene match. Germline values: CDR1 SGHRS, CDR2 YFSETQ. CDR3 loop: CASSATGQGNTGELFF. Here the CDR3 DNA reads TGCGCCAGCAGCGCTACAGGACAGGGAAACACCGGGGAGCTGTTTTTT.

At least ten counts were recorded for this clonotype. The V gene is TRBV3-1, the J gene TRBJ2-7, with D unclear. Between the trimmed V and J ends, which lost 4 bases and 4 bases, there was a span of 8 bases. This CDR3 has 12 amino acids. Germline-derived CDR1 and CDR2 are LGHDT and YNNKEL (reference sequence). The CDR3 DNA sequence: TGTGCCAGCAGCCGGACCCGATACGAGCAGTACTTC. As protein: CASSRTRYEQYF.

V is TRBV7-9 and J is TRBJ2-7, with 7 bases lining up with TRBD1. Germline V lookup: CDR1 SEHNR, CDR2 FQNEAQ (reference sequence). The length of the CDR3 is 15 residues. With 5 bases clipped from V and 3 bases from J, the junction kept 10 bases outside the gene matches. The CDR3 region has the DNA TGTGCCAGCAGCCAAGGTACGGGACAGTACTACGAGCAGTACTTC. Protein: CASSQGTGQYYEQYF.

The sample holds one count of this clonotype. The chain couples TRBV6-1 to TRBJ2-5, with 10 nucleotides matching TRBD1. V was pared by 5 bases and J by 5 bases, with 8 bases of the junction left unmatched. Per germline, CDR1 MNHNS and CDR2 SASEGT. The length of the CDR3 is 15 residues. The CDR3 DNA reads TGTGCCAGCAGTCCCTGGGGACAGGGGAGCGAGACCCAGTACTTC. Residues: CASSPWGQGSETQYF.

This CDR3 is CASSWPGGHEQYF. The CDR3 nucleotides read TGTGCCAGCAGTTGGCCCGGGGGCCACGAGCAGTACTTC. The J gene is TRBJ2-7, the V gene TRBV12-3 or TRBV12-4; D is possibly TRBD1 or TRBD2 (6 bases each). Trimming took 4 bases from V and 5 from J, leaving 12 bases between them. CDR3 length: 13 amino acids.